Detailed here is one T cell receptor (beta chain). Generated by immunoSEQ multiplex PCR, the TCRdb table keeps only in-frame clones and is missing some. The profile shows 350,000 or so clones, roughly 85% of them singletons. This sample was included in a study of cytomegalovirus exposure and HLA in healthy donors. V was trimmed by 5 bases and J by 5 bases, leaving 19 bases between them. CDR3 length: 15 amino acids. CDR1 is MDHEN and CDR2 is SYDVKM in the germline V gene. The clonotype originates from a woman younger than 35 in good health and CMV-seronegative. The rearrangement links TRBV28 to TRBJ2-7, with a weak D call TRBD1 (5 bases). Sequencing was performed on PBMCs. CDR3 bases: TGTGCCAGCAGTCCGGACAACAGAGGTAAGGACGAGCAGTACTTC. Protein product: CASSPDNRGKDEQYF.